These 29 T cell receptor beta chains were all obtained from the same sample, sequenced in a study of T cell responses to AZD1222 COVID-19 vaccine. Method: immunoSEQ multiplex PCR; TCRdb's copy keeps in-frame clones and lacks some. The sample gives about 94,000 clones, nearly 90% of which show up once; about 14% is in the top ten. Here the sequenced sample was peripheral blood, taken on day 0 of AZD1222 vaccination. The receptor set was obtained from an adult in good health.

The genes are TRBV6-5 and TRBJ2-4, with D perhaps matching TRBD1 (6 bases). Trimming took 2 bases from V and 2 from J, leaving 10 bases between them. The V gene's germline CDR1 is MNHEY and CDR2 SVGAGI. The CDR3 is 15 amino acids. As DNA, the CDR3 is TGTGCCAGCAGTTACACAGGGCAAACCAAAAACATTCAGTACTTC. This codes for CASSYTGQTKNIQYF.

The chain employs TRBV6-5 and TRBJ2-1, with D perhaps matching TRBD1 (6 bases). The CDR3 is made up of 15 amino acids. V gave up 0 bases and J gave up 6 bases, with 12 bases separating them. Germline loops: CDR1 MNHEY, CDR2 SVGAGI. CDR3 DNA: TGTGCCAGCAGTTACTCGAGGCTACAGGGCAATGAGCAGTTCTTC. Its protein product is CASSYSRLQGNEQFF.

CDR3 bases: TGTGCCAGCTCATCCGGGACAGGGACCTACGAGCAGTACTTC. Its protein product is CASSSGTGTYEQYF. The V and J genes are TRBV18 and TRBJ2-7, with 9 bases aligning to TRBD1. CDR3 size: 14 residues. J lost 2 bases, V lost 5 bases, and 4 bases had no gene match. CDR1 KGHSH and CDR2 LQKENI come from the germline V gene.

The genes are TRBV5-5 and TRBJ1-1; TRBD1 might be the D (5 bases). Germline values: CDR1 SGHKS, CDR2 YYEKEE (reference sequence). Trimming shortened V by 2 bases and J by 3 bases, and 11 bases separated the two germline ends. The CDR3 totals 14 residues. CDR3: CASSFGHPDTEAFF. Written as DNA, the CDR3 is TGTGCCAGCAGCTTCGGACATCCCGACACTGAAGCTTTCTTT.

CDR3 sequence: CSAIEQGVIAFYGYTF. CDR3 coding DNA: TGCAGTGCTATTGAACAGGGGGTCATAGCCTTCTATGGCTACACCTTC. This sequence joins TRBV20-1 and TRBJ1-2; 8 positions match TRBD1. CDR1 is DFQATT, CDR2 SNEGSKA, per germline (reference sequence). Trimming at V came to 4 bases and at J to 4 bases, leaving 14 bases not matched to a gene. The CDR3 extends over 16 amino acids.

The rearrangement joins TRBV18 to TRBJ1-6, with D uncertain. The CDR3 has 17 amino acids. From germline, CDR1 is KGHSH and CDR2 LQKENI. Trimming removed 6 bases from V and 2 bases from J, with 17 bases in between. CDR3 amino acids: CASSPDGLSAYNSPLHF. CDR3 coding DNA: TGTGCCAGCTCCCCGGACGGGTTAAGCGCCTATAATTCACCCCTCCACTTT. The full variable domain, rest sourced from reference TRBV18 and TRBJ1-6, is NAGVMQNPRHLVRRRGQEARLRCSPMKGHSHVYWYRQLPEEGLKFMVYLQKENIIDESGMPKERFSAEFPKEGPSILRIQQVVRGDSAAYFCASSPDGLSAYNSPLHFGNGTRLTVT.

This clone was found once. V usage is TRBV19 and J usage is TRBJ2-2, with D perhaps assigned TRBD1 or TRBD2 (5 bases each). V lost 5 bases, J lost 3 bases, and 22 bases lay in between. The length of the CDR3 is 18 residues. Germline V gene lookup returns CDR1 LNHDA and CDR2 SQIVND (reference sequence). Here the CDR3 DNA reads TGTGCCAGTAGTCTAGTCAGGGACCGCCTTGGGGACACCGGGGAGCTGTTTTTT. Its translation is CASSLVRDRLGDTGELFF.

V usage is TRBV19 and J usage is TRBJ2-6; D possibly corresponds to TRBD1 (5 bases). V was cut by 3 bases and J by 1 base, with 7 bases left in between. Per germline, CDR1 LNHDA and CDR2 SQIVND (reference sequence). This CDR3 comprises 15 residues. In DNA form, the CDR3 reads TGTGCCAGTAGTATGGGGCGTTCTGGGGCCAACGTCCTGACTTTC. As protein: CASSMGRSGANVLTF. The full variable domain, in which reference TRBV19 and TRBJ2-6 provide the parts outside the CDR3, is DGGITQSPKYLFRKEGQNVTLSCEQNLNHDAMYWYRQDPGQGLRLIYYSQIVNDFQKGDIAEGYSVSREKKESFPLTVTSAQKNPTAFYLCASSMGRSGANVLTFGAGSRLTVL.

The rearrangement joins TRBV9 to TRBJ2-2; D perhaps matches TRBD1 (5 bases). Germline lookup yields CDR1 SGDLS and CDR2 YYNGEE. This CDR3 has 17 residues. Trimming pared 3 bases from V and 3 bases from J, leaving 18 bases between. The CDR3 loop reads CASSALSGSADTGELFF. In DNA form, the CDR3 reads TGTGCCAGCAGCGCCCTTTCAGGGTCGGCGGACACCGGGGAGCTGTTTTTT.

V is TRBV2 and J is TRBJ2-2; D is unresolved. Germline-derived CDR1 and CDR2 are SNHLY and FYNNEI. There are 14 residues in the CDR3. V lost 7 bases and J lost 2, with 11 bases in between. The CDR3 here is CASTGQPNTGELFF. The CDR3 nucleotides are TGTGCCAGCACTGGGCAGCCAAACACCGGGGAGCTGTTTTTT.

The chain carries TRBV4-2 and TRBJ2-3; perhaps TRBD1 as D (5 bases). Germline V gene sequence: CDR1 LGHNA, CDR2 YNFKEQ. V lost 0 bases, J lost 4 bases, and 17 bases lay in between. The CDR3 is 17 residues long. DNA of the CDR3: TGTGCCAGCAGCCAAGATCGAAGTAGTGGGGCCGCAGATACGCAGTATTTT. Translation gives CASSQDRSSGAADTQYF.

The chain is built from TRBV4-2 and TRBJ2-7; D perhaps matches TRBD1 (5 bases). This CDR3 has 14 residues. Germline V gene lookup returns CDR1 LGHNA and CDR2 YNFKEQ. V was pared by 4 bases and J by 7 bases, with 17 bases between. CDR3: CASSPVGRAYEQYF. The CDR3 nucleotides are TGTGCCAGCAGCCCCGTTGGCAGGGCGTATGAGCAGTACTTC.

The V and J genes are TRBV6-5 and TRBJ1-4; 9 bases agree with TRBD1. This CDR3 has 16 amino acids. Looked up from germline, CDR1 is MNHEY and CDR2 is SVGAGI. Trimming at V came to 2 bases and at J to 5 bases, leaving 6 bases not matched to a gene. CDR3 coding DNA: TGTGCCAGCAGTTACGCTGGGACAGGGTCAAATGAAAAACTGTTTTTT. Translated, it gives CASSYAGTGSNEKLFF.

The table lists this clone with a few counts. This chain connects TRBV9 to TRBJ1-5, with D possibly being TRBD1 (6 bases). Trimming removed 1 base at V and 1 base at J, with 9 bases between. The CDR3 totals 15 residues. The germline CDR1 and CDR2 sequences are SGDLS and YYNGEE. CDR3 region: CASSVSGASNQPQHF. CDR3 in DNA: TGTGCCAGCAGCGTATCGGGGGCGAGCAATCAGCCCCAGCATTTT.

DNA for the CDR3: TGTGCCACGAATACCCTCGGGACAGGGGGCCGGACCGGGGAGCTGTTTTTT. The encoded protein is CATNTLGTGGRTGELFF. This sequence joins TRBV3-1 (or the pseudogene TRBV3-2) and TRBJ2-2, with 12 bases lining up with TRBD1. Germline V gene sequence: CDR1 LGHDT, CDR2 YNNKEL (reference sequence). The V and J ends lost 10 bases and 5 bases, in that order; junction bases with no gene match: 14. The CDR3 runs to 17 residues.

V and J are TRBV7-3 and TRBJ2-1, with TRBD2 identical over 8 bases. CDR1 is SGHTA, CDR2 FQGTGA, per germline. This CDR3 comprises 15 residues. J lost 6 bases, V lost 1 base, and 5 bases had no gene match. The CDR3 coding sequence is TGTGCCAGCAGCTTAATGGCGGGGGGTATCAATGAGCAGTTCTTC. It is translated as CASSLMAGGINEQFF. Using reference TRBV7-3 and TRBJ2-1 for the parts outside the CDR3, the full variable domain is GAGVSQTPSNKVTEKGKYVELRCDPISGHTALYWYRQSLGQGPEFLIYFQGTGAADDSGLPNDRFFAVRPEGSVSTLKIQRTERGDSAVYLCASSLMAGGINEQFFGPGTRLTVL.

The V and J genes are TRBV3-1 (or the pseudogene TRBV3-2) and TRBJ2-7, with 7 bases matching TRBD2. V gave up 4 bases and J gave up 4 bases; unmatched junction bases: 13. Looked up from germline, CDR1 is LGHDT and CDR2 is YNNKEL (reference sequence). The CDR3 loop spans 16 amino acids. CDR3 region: CASSRGGALGSYEQYF. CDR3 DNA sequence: TGTGCCAGCAGCCGGGGGGGAGCGTTGGGTTCGTACGAGCAGTACTTC.

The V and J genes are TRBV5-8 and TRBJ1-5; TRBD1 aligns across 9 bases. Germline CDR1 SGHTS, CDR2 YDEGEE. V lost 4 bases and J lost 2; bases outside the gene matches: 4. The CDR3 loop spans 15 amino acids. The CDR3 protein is CASSLGDRGNQPQHF. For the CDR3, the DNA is TGTGCCAGCAGCCTGGGGGACAGGGGCAATCAGCCCCAGCATTTT.

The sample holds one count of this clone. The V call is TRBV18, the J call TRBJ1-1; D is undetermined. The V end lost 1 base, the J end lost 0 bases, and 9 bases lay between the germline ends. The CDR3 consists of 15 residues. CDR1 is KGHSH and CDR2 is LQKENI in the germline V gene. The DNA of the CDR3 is TGTGCCAGCTCACCACTCGCCGTTGTGAACACTGAAGCTTTCTTT. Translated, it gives CASSPLAVVNTEAFF. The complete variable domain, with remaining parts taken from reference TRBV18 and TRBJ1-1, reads NAGVMQNPRHLVRRRGQEARLRCSPMKGHSHVYWYRQLPEEGLKFMVYLQKENIIDESGMPKERFSAEFPKEGPSILRIQQVVRGDSAAYFCASSPLAVVNTEAFFGQGTRLTVV.

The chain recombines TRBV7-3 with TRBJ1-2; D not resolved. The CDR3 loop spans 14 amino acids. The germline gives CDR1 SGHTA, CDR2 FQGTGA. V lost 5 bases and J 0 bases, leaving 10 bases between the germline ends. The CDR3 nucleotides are TGTGCCAGCAGCGACGGACGCCCTAACTATGGCTACACCTTC. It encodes CASSDGRPNYGYTF.

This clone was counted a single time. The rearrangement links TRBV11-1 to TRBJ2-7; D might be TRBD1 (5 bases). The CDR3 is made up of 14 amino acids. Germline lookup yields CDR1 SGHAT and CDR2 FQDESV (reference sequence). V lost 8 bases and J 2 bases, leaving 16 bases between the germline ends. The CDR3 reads CASSHPGNTYEQYF. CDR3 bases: TGTGCCAGCTCCCACCCAGGGAATACCTACGAGCAGTACTTC.

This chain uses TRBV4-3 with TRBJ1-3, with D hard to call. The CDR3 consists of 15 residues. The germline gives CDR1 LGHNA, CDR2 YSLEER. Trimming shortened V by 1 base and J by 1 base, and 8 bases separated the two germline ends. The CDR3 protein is CASSQVVRSGNTIYF. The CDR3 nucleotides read TGCGCCAGCAGCCAAGTGGTCAGGTCTGGAAACACCATATATTTT.

CDR3 amino acids: CSASGQAVGYNSPLHF. DNA for the CDR3: TGCAGTGCTAGTGGACAGGCCGTAGGCTATAATTCACCCCTCCACTTT. This rearrangement joins TRBV20-1 to TRBJ1-6; 7 bases fit TRBD1. J was trimmed by 3 bases and V by 3 bases; bases with no gene match: 8. The CDR3 length is 16 residues. In germline, CDR1 is DFQATT, CDR2 SNEGSKA (reference sequence).

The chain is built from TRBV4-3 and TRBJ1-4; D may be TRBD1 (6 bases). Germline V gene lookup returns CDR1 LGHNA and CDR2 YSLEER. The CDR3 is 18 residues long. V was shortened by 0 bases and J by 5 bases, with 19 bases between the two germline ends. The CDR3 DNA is TGCGCCAGCAGCCAAGATTTTAGGAAGGGACAAGTCAATGAAAAACTGTTTTTT. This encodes CASSQDFRKGQVNEKLFF.

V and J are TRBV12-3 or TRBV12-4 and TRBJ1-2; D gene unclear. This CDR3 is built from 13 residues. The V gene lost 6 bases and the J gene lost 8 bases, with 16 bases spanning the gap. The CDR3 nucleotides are TGTGCCAGCAGAAGGGCCCCTCTCGGGGGCTACACCTTC. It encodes CASRRAPLGGYTF.

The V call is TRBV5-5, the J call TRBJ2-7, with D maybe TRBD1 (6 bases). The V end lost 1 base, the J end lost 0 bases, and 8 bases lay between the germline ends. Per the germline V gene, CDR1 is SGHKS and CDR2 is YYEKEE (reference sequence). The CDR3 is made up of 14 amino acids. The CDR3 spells CASSLLQGSYEQYF. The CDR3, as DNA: TGTGCCAGCAGCTTGCTACAGGGCTCCTACGAGCAGTACTTC.

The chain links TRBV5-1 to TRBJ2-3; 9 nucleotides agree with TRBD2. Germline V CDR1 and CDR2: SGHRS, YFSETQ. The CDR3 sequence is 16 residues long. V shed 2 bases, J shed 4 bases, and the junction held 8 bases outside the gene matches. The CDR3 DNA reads TGCGCCAGCAGCTTACTAGCGGGCCAGGCCCCAGATACGCAGTATTTT. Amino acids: CASSLLAGQAPDTQYF. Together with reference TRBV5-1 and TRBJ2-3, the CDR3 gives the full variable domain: KAGVTQTPRYLIKTRGQQVTLSCSPISGHRSVSWYQQTPGQGLQFLFEYFSETQRNKGNFPGRFSGRQFSNSRSEMNVSTLELGDSALYLCASSLLAGQAPDTQYFGPGTRLTVL.

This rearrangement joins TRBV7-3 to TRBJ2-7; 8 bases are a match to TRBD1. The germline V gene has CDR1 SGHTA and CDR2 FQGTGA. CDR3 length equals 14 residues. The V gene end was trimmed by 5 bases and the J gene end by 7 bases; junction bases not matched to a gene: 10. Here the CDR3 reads CASSLLDRQGEQYF. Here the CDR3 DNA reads TGTGCCAGCAGCCTCCTGGACAGACAGGGGGAGCAGTACTTC.

CDR3 sequence reads: CSVEGAGFEAFF. DNA for the CDR3: TGCAGCGTTGAGGGAGCGGGGTTTGAAGCTTTCTTT. This rearrangement joins TRBV29-1 to TRBJ1-1; D is undetermined. CDR3 length: 12 amino acids. Germline lookup yields CDR1 SQVTM and CDR2 ANQGSEA. The V gene lost 3 bases and the J gene lost 7 bases, with 12 bases spanning the gap.